This paragraph covers one T cell receptor (beta chain) sequence. The specificity of this receptor is unknown. Base qualities are not recorded, but no much larger clone differs from it by a single base. This record belongs to a study of long-term antiretroviral therapy in people with HIV (dated by TCRdb to 2022 to 2024). Broadly, across the study: The earliest samples were collected about a decade before the 2015 WHO recommendation for immediate ART, when ART was typically delayed until CD4 counts fell. A retrospective serial study tested whether ART initiation and durable HIV suppression were associated with changes in peripheral blood TRB repertoire composition and diversity. A total of about 200 cryopreserved PBMC samples were contributed to the cohort by 30 adults with confirmed HIV infection, with samples collected serially over a mean of 6 years (range 1-12). Of the approximately 28 participants with HIV, ten to eleven were female. No cross-contamination during QIAcube processing was shown when test extractions of a monoclonal T-cell line were performed alongside over 25 polyclonal samples.

The immunoSEQ hsTCRB v3.0 assay was used at survey level resolution for TRB variable region sequencing. The targeted TRB sequencing depth was roughly 40,000-50,000 T-cell genomes per sample. An Illumina MiSeq with a v3 150-cycle kit was used to sequence the pooled TRB libraries. The authors processed their data as follows. Analysis of repertoires was carried out in R inside a reproducible Nextflow workflow spanning QC, data transformation and analysis. LymphoSeq2, an R package for exploring AIRR-Seq data, was used to implement custom analyses. A few samples that produced fewer than 5000 total TRB sequences were removed, so 150 to 200 HIV repertoires were analyzed. Among the 190 or so HIV repertoires that were kept, 59 were collected before ART initiation and roughly 130 were collected after ART initiation. Repertoires were downsampled to 5000 TRB nucleotide sequences, with summary statistics averaged over 100 downsampling iterations. The analysis kept only TRB sequences whose CDR3 regions were at least seven amino acids long. A Shannon entropy-derived clonality score and the Gini coefficient were used to measure diversity. Repertoire networks linked the top 5000 CDR3 amino acid sequences whenever two sequences differed by an edit distance of one. For TRB CDR3 amino acid sequences, antigen specificity groups and MHC restriction were predicted with GLIPH2. Known CMV, EBV, HIV or tissue antigen associations were flagged by matching CDR3 amino acid sequences against VDJdb and McPAS-TCR. Pre-ART, post-ART and control groups were compared with Wilcoxon signed-rank tests and Holm-Bonferroni correction. In TCRdb, the immuneACCESS table is reduced to in-frame sequences with V and J assigned. These tables do not hold every clone; where another copy was compared, an unresolved V gene accounts for under half, and the others remain unexplained. V, J and clone size are those of that table, while D and trimming were read from the DNA. The sample has 26,000 or so clones on record, more than 75% of them singletons. Of the sample, under 1.3% falls within the top ten clones.

Points the paper makes about the study in general: Because PBMC availability was limited, only the TCR beta chain was sequenced, with no alpha chain pairing. A significant increase in TRB diversity was found to be associated with ART initiation, although TRB diversity was observed to remain significantly below that of transplant donor controls even after long-term ART. Narrower CDR3 length ranges were observed in HIV repertoires than in controls, and an antigen-experienced repertoire with only a slight naive shift after ART was suggested by the network structure. Samples dated from the mid-2000s to the late 2010s, and the ART regimens used may be less effective than current ones. Inferences about post-ART repertoire changes are limited because no data were available on ART adherence, viral resistance or therapy changes. Because pre-ART samples had limited cell numbers, profiling was done on unsorted PBMC rather than on sorted CD4+ and CD8+ T cells. At every time point, the repertoire was dominated by expanded TRB clones first identified before ART initiation, although this dominance fluctuated and, in many PLHIV, declined after ART.

Participants were included only if at least one PBMC sample before ART initiation and at least two post-ART samples were available. Treatment was received in the United States of America by all participants with HIV. Before DNA extraction, cryopreserved samples of about 0.95-11 million PBMC were thawed and washed. At the time of the earliest PBMC sample, participants with HIV were aged between roughly 23 and 60 years. Per participant, PBMC samples came from 1-4 timepoints prior to ART initiation and 2-8 timepoints following ART initiation, for a median of 7 samples. For every participant, serial HIV viral load, CD4+ T-cell count, ART history and demographic data were obtained. Genomic DNA was extracted from unsorted PBMC with a Qiagen kit on a QIAcube, processed in batches of 12 samples. The CDR3 spans 14 residues, from the cysteine through the phenylalanine. The retained sequence is limited to the CDR3, 42 bases, with the frame set at the first base. For CDR1 and CDR2, the germline V gene (reference sequence) lists LNHDA and SQIVND. V lost 6 bases and J lost 1 base; the stretch between them is 10 bases long.

The chain is encoded by TRBV19 joined to TRBJ1-3, with a tentative D gene TRBD1 over 5 matching bases. The sample consisted of unsorted PBMCs, taken 2 years after starting antiretroviral therapy. This receptor was taken from a man in his forties or fifties with HIV. The DNA sequence reads TGTGCCAGTAGCCTCGACAGTTCTGGAAACACCATATATTTT. Its product reads: CASSLDSSGNTIYF.